This entry describes one T cell receptor (beta chain). An end of the junction does not agree with germline; a read error may underlie this. The study assigned cohorts using participant-reported clinical history. The germline V gene encodes CDR1 SGHRS and CDR2 YFSETQ. CDR3 length equals 15 residues. The data were produced by immunoSEQ multiplex PCR, yet TCRdb's version contains in-frame clones alone and is incomplete. The sample holds some 270,000 clones, approximately 88% seen once. These data come from a study of blood T cell repertoires in COVID-19. Background on the study: Italy, Spain and the United States were the sources of the convalescent and acute COVID-19 samples. Nucleic acid was either cDNA or gDNA, and it came from T cells, B-cell-depleted T cells, or PBMCs.

This receptor was taken from a woman between 40 and 50 years old who had been exposed to COVID-19. The V call is TRBV5-1, the J call TRBJ2-1; D perhaps matches TRBD2 (6 bases). Sequenced sample: PBMCs or T cells enriched from blood (not recorded which). The CDR3 loop is CASSSMAGSYNEQFF. In nucleotides, the CDR3 is TGTGCCAGCAGCTCCATGGCGGGATCATACAATGAGCAGTTCTTC.